This T cell receptor (beta chain) was sequenced for a study of blood T cell repertoires in COVID-19. Only in-frame clones appear in the TCRdb table, and some are missing; sequencing was by immunoSEQ multiplex PCR. The sample contains 250,000 to 350,000 clones, 85% to 90% of which appear only once. The trim removed 0 bases at V and 2 bases at J, leaving 7 bases unmatched. Germline CDR1 is SGHRS and CDR2 is YFSETQ. CDR3 size: 16 residues. The specimen sequenced was peripheral blood. This chain links TRBV5-1 with TRBJ2-7; 8 bases are a match to TRBD2. The TCR comes from a woman aged 25 to 39 with COVID-19, enrolled during active disease. CDR3 residues: CASSLEHSGTPYEQYF. CDR3 coding DNA: TGCGCCAGCAGCTTGGAACATAGCGGGACTCCCTACGAGCAGTACTTC.